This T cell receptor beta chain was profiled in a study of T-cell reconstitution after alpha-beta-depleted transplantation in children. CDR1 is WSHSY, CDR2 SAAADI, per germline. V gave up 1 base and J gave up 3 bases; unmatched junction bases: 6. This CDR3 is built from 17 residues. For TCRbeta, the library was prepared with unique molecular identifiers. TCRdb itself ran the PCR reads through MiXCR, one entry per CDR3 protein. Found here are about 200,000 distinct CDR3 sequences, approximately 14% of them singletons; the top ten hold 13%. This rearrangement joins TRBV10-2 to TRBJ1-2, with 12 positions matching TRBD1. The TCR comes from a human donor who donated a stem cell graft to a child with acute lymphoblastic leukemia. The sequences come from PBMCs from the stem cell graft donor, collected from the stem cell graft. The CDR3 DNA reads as TGCGCCAGCAGTGAGTGGGGGACAGGGGGCTCGGACTATGGCTACACCTTC. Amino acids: CASSEWGTGGSDYGYTF.